Below, 8 T cell receptor beta chains from the same sample are listed, as sequenced in a study of CD8+ T cells in alopecia areata. Extracted RNA was reverse transcribed into cDNA, the sequencing template. The assay was immunoSEQ multiplex PCR, and TCRdb's table has in-frame clones only and misses some. The sample includes around 160,000 clones, around 47% of them seen just once. The sequenced material came from CD4+ T cells sorted from blood. The receptors shown here come from a human donor with alopecia areata.

As DNA, the CDR3 is TGCGCCAGCAGCTTGGGACTAGCCATCACCGGGGAGCTGTTTTTT. Translation gives CASSLGLAITGELFF. The genes are TRBV5-1 and TRBJ2-2; 7 positions match TRBD2. Germline values: CDR1 SGHRS, CDR2 YFSETQ. The V and J ends lost 0 bases and 4 bases, in that order; junction bases with no gene match: 3. The CDR3 is made up of 15 amino acids.

CDR3 loop: CASSGPSTDTQYF. The CDR3 coding sequence is TGTGCCAGTAGCGGACCTAGCACAGATACGCAGTATTTT. The gene calls are TRBV19 and TRBJ2-3; no reliable D call. Germline lookup yields CDR1 LNHDA and CDR2 SQIVND (reference sequence). This CDR3 has 13 residues. Trimming shortened V by 6 bases and J by 0 bases, and 7 bases separated the two germline ends.

The rearrangement joins TRBV7-9 to TRBJ2-6; D unclear. V was cut by 1 base and J by 12 bases, with 4 bases left in between. Germline lookup yields CDR1 SEHNR and CDR2 FQNEAQ (reference sequence). The CDR3 runs 11 residues. The CDR3 DNA sequence: TGTGCCAGCAGCTTAGGTGGCGTCCTGACTTTC. Residues: CASSLGGVLTF.

The genes are TRBV29-1 and TRBJ1-2; TRBD1 aligns across 10 bases. Germline trimming cut 4 bases from V and 7 bases from J; bases unmatched to any gene: 12. The CDR3 consists of 15 residues. In germline, CDR1 is SQVTM, CDR2 ANQGSEA. The CDR3 DNA reads TGCAGCGTTGTCCCCGAGACAGGGGGCGATTCTGGCTACACCTTC. It encodes CSVVPETGGDSGYTF.

V gene TRBV4-2 combines with J gene TRBJ2-7; tentatively, D is TRBD1 (5 bases). The CDR3 covers 16 residues. V gave up 0 bases and J gave up 5 bases, with 17 bases separating them. Germline V gene lookup returns CDR1 LGHNA and CDR2 YNFKEQ. The CDR3 is CASSQDSDTYLDEQYF. CDR3 DNA sequence: TGTGCCAGCAGCCAAGATTCGGACACGTACCTGGACGAGCAGTACTTC.

The genes are TRBV20-1 and TRBJ2-1, with D possibly matching TRBD2 (6 bases). Trimming took 5 bases from V and 9 from J, leaving 11 bases between them. The CDR3 covers 11 residues. Germline values: CDR1 DFQATT, CDR2 SNEGSKA (reference sequence). The CDR3 nucleotides are TGCAGTGCTGAATCGGGAGTTGAGCAGTTCTTC. It codes for CSAESGVEQFF.

This clone was seen only a few times. This chain links TRBV19 with TRBJ1-2, with D unresolved. Germline lookup yields CDR1 LNHDA and CDR2 SQIVND (reference sequence). V shed 3 bases and J shed 0 bases, with 11 bases lying between them. CDR3 length equals 15 residues. The CDR3 loop is CASSIVAGANYGYTF. DNA for the CDR3: TGTGCCAGTAGTATCGTCGCCGGAGCTAACTATGGCTACACCTTC.

V is TRBV27 and J is TRBJ2-1; D is ambiguous. The germline V gene encodes CDR1 MNHEY and CDR2 SMNVEV (reference sequence). The CDR3 covers 12 residues. Trimming stripped 4 bases from V and 7 bases from J, with 8 bases between. CDR3 residues: CASSSVRNEQFF. CDR3 sequence (DNA): TGTGCCAGCAGTTCCGTGAGGAATGAGCAGTTCTTC.